The 5 T cell receptor beta chains below come from one sample, sequenced in a study of TIL therapy for anti-PD-1-resistant metastatic lung cancer. As for time point: pre-treatment sample, taken before nivolumab and TIL therapy. This was the immunoSEQ v3 assay. The protocol was immunoSEQ multiplex PCR, while the TCRdb copy is restricted to in-frame clones and leaves out a portion. Among more than 20,000 clones, about three quarters were seen once, and the ten largest hold 1.5% to 2%. The specimen was blood, collected at baseline. All receptors derive from a person aged 25-80 years with non-small cell lung cancer.

The table lists this clone with a count of one. The chain is built from TRBV7-6 and TRBJ2-1; TRBD2 matches at 9 bases. The germline V gene encodes CDR1 SGHVS and CDR2 FNYEAQ. This CDR3 region has 16 residues. V lost 5 bases to trimming and J lost 3 bases; unmatched junction nucleotides: 8. Here the CDR3 DNA reads TGTGCCAGCAGCCAAATTGGGACTAGCCTCTACAATGAGCAGTTCTTC. This gives the protein CASSQIGTSLYNEQFF.

V gene TRBV6-5 combines with J gene TRBJ2-1, with TRBD2 identical over 7 bases. The ends lost 5 bases at V and 3 bases at J; junction bases unmatched: 7. CDR1 is MNHEY, CDR2 SVGAGI, per germline. The CDR3 is 15 amino acids. This CDR3 reads CASSSAGEGYNEQFF. The CDR3 DNA reads as TGTGCCAGCAGTAGCGCGGGAGAGGGCTACAATGAGCAGTTCTTC.

This chain uses TRBV5-1 with TRBJ2-3, with a tentative D call TRBD1 (5 bases). V was clipped by 2 bases and J by 2 bases, with 6 bases between them. In germline, CDR1 is SGHRS, CDR2 YFSETQ. The CDR3 loop spans 13 amino acids. CDR3 nucleotide sequence: TGCGCCAGCAGCTTACAGGACACAGATACGCAGTATTTT. Protein product: CASSLQDTDTQYF.

This chain connects TRBV2 to TRBJ2-1, with TRBD2 identical over 11 bases. The CDR3 length is 15 residues. Germline CDR1 reads SNHLY; CDR2 reads FYNNEI. V dropped 7 bases and J dropped 8; count of bases not matched to a gene: 10. CDR3 residues: CASTELAGVPDEQFF. CDR3 DNA: TGTGCCAGCACCGAACTAGCGGGAGTCCCCGATGAGCAGTTCTTC.

This chain links TRBV11-3 with TRBJ2-5; D may be TRBD1 or TRBD2 (5 bases each). V was cut by 5 bases and J by 5 bases, with 15 bases left in between. The CDR3 is 14 amino acids. Germline CDR1 reads SGHNT; CDR2 reads YENEEA. The CDR3 loop is CASSRDPRGETQYF. The DNA for the CDR3 is TGTGCCAGCAGCCGGGACCCCCGAGGGGAGACCCAGTACTTC.